This TCR beta chain is drawn from a study of CD8+ T cells in alopecia areata (dated by TCRdb to 2017 to 2018). For the wider study: The treated patients, all with moderate-to-severe alopecia areata, were enrolled in an open-label pilot trial of oral tofacitinib given at 5 to 10 mg twice daily. Patients received tofacitinib for 6 to 18 months and were then followed off drug for 6 months to check for delayed response and recurrence. The SALT score, which quantifies the percentage of affected scalp surface area, was used to measure disease severity in treated patients. In both human patients and the C3H/HeJ mouse model, the study applied high-throughput TCRbeta sequencing to look at T cell clonal expansion in alopecia areata. Human TCRbeta sequencing covered scalp tissue and sorted CD4+ and CD8+ peripheral blood T cells from patchy and totalis/universalis alopecia areata patients and healthy controls. Biopsies were taken from tofacitinib-treated patients at baseline and at 4 and 24 weeks of treatment, and a later scalp biopsy was taken in several of the tofacitinib-treated patients. Scalp clonality was compared among normal scalp (n=4), patchy alopecia areata scalp (n=8), and alopecia totalis/universalis scalp (n=8). RNA was extracted with the PAXgene miRNA kit for fixed scalp, the miRNeasy kit for PBMCs, and the RNeasy kit for mouse skin. immunoSEQ multiplex PCR using 35 Vbeta forward primers and 13 Jbeta reverse primers was used to amplify TCRbeta CDR3 regions. Study-level results and caveats: During tofacitinib treatment, many expanded lesional clones stuck around in both scalp and blood, and this persistence may partly explain why relapse happens after treatment is stopped. Unlike mouse skin, where gammadelta T cells dominate, normal human skin contains resident alphabeta T cells that get sequenced too, which complicates analysis of the scalp TCR repertoire. TCR sequences shared between patients were less clear than in mice, possibly partly because of HLA diversity in the patient population. Compared with normal scalp, lesional scalp had higher clonality and more expanded CD8+ clones, particularly in alopecia totalis/universalis, a pattern that suggests antigenic drive. Tofacitinib significantly lowered scalp clonality and the number of expanded CD8+ clones among the top 100 scalp clones. Because the treated cohort was small and had just a single nonresponder, larger studies are needed to establish links between baseline CD8+ expansion and response.

After removal of 5 bases from V and 4 bases from J, the junction retains 12 bases not matched to a gene. The CDR3 goes from the cysteine to the phenylalanine over 16 residues. Only the CDR3 DNA stays, 48 bases, in frame from base 1. CDR1 and CDR2 are drawn from the germline V gene (reference sequence): LNHDA, SQIVND. The treatment or condition label on this specimen signifies: oral pan-JAK inhibitor, 5-10 mg twice daily. Lesional scalp punch biopsies and peripheral blood were collected from alopecia areata patients. After PBMCs were isolated by density centrifugation and stained for CD3, CD4 and CD8, a FACSAria was used to sort CD4+ and CD8+ T cells. This clone registers as medium-sized (0.01 to 0.1%) within its sample. Its antigen target is currently unknown. No base quality values were provided; no much bigger clone lies one nucleotide off. Library preparation was by the immunoSEQ multiplex PCR assay. RNA was extracted from all samples and reverse transcribed into cDNA, which served as template for TCR sequencing. SuperScript III was used to make first-strand cDNA, primed with a 2:1 mix of oligo-dT and random hexamers. A synthetic immune receptor repertoire was used to measure amplification bias, and any remaining bias was corrected computationally. The authors processed their data as follows. After raw reads were preprocessed to remove errors, the CDR3 was defined following IMGT conventions as running from the conserved cysteine to phenylalanine. Clonality was computed by normalizing Shannon entropy by log2 of the number of productive unique TCRs and subtracting the result from 1. Whether each scalp clone was CD4 or CD8 was inferred by checking scalp TCRbeta sequences against the CD4 and CD8 repertoires from sorted blood. What TCRdb holds here is the immuneACCESS table cut down to in-frame rearrangements. Part of the clones is not present; checked against another copy, under half of the missing clones reflect an unresolved V gene, and the others are unexplained. V, J and clone size reflect that table, while D and trimming were determined from the DNA. The sample table contains nearly 95,000 clones; only one count was recorded for about three quarters of them. The top ten hold 15% to 20% of the sample.

The sequence joins TRBV19 to TRBJ2-7, and 9 junctional nucleotides match TRBD1. This receptor was taken from a human donor with alopecia areata. The sequencing used CD8+ T cells sorted from blood, collected around week 44, from a patient treated with tofacitinib. The CDR3 reads CASSPRTGAVRYEQYF. Here is the DNA: TGTGCCAGTAGTCCTCGGACAGGGGCCGTTCGGTACGAGCAGTACTTC.